The text below deals with one TCR beta chain. The junction differs from germline at one of its ends, possibly a read error. This sample was included in a study of CD8+ T cells in alopecia areata. Reverse transcription of extracted RNA yielded cDNA, which provided the sequencing template. Clones were read by immunoSEQ multiplex PCR, and TCRdb kept only the in-frame ones, dropping some. The sample includes over 200,000 clones, around 62% of them seen just once. Germline V gene data show CDR1 as DFQATT and CDR2 as SNEGSKA (reference sequence). The CDR3 sequence is 11 residues long. The rearrangement joins TRBV20-1 to TRBJ1-2; TRBD1 might be the D (6 bases). Sequencing was performed on CD4+ T cells sorted from blood, taken at week 0. The receptor comes from a human donor with alopecia areata. This CDR3 is CSAREGGGYTF. For the CDR3, the DNA is TGCAGTGCCAGAGAGGGGGGTGGCTACACCTTC.